This passage covers 21 T cell receptor beta chains from one sample sequenced in a study of T cell responses to AZD1222 COVID-19 vaccine. TCRdb's copy holds only in-frame clones and misses some; the assay was immunoSEQ multiplex PCR. The table has about 100,000 clones, about 87% seen once. The input for sequencing was peripheral blood, taken on day 0 of AZD1222 vaccination. These TCRs come from an adult in good health.

V and J are TRBV6-5 and TRBJ2-2; no reliable D call. V dropped 6 bases and J dropped 4 bases, with 9 bases sitting between them. Germline V gene sequence: CDR1 MNHEY, CDR2 SVGAGI. The CDR3 contains 13 residues. The CDR3: CASRPHSTGELFF. The CDR3 bases are TGTGCCAGCAGGCCCCACAGCACCGGGGAGCTGTTTTTT.

This clone was detected only once. The chain links TRBV19 to TRBJ2-7; D tentatively fits TRBD1 or TRBD2 (5 bases each). V was shortened by 7 bases and J by 6 bases, with 16 bases between the two germline ends. The CDR3 has 13 amino acids. Germline V lookup: CDR1 LNHDA, CDR2 SQIVND (reference sequence). CDR3 residues: CASNRGPKAEQYF. The CDR3 bases are TGTGCCAGTAACCGGGGCCCTAAGGCCGAGCAGTACTTC.

The chain has TRBV4-3 and TRBJ1-1; D is undetermined. Trimming cost V 6 bases and J 3 bases, with 17 bases left between them. The CDR3 extends over 15 amino acids. Germline V lookup: CDR1 LGHNA, CDR2 YSLEER. CDR3 nucleotide sequence: TGCGCCAGCAGTCCCCATAGGGAAGCGGACACTGAAGCTTTCTTT. Translating gives CASSPHREADTEAFF.

The chain recombines TRBV5-1 with TRBJ2-1; 9 positions match TRBD2. Trimming took 9 bases from V and 9 from J; bases not matched to a gene: 10. CDR3 size: 13 residues. The V gene's germline CDR1 is SGHRS and CDR2 YFSETQ. The CDR3 region has the DNA TGCGCCACCAGGGCTAGCGGGACAGTTGAGCAGTTCTTC. This sequence encodes CATRASGTVEQFF. Full variable domain (remainder filled in from reference TRBV5-1 and TRBJ2-1): KAGVTQTPRYLIKTRGQQVTLSCSPISGHRSVSWYQQTPGQGLQFLFEYFSETQRNKGNFPGRFSGRQFSNSRSEMNVSTLELGDSALYLCATRASGTVEQFFGPGTRLTVL.

In DNA, the CDR3 is TGTGCCACCCATGCGGGGGACAGCCCTTCTGGCTACACCTTC. Residues: CATHAGDSPSGYTF. The V gene is TRBV24-1, the J gene TRBJ1-2; 7 bases agree with TRBD1. Germline trimming cut 9 bases from V and 7 bases from J; bases unmatched to any gene: 13. Germline V gene lookup returns CDR1 KGHDR and CDR2 SFDVKD. The CDR3 extends over 14 amino acids.

The genes are TRBV7-6 and TRBJ1-1; D not certain. This CDR3 is built from 14 residues. Germline CDR1 is SGHVS and CDR2 is FNYEAQ. The ends were cut back, 0 bases at V and 10 bases at J, with 15 bases in the middle. The DNA for the CDR3 is TGTGCCAGCAGCTTAGCGGGTGAAGGGTCCCGAGCTTTCTTT. It translates to CASSLAGEGSRAFF.

The gene calls are TRBV11-3 and TRBJ2-7, with D possibly being TRBD1 (6 bases). Germline lookup yields CDR1 SGHNT and CDR2 YENEEA. The length of the CDR3 is 15 residues. Trimming took 5 bases from V and 4 from J, leaving 18 bases between them. CDR3 DNA sequence: TGTGCCAGCAGCAAAGGGGGTCGCGATTTATACGAGCAGTACTTC. Translation: CASSKGGRDLYEQYF.

The rearrangement uses TRBV7-8 and TRBJ1-5; maybe TRBD1 (6 bases). Between the trimmed V and J ends, which lost 4 bases and 2 bases, there was a span of 21 bases. Germline lookup yields CDR1 SGHVS and CDR2 FQNEAQ. This CDR3 comprises 18 residues. CDR3 sequence reads: CASSWDPQLQGRNQPQHF. The CDR3 region has the DNA TGTGCCAGCAGCTGGGATCCCCAATTACAGGGCCGCAATCAGCCCCAGCATTTT.

The gene calls are TRBV14 and TRBJ1-6; D is unclear. Germline CDR1 SGHDN, CDR2 FVKESK. CDR3 length: 13 amino acids. Deletions cut 1 base from V and 14 bases from J, with 12 bases between. CDR3 DNA: TGTGCCAGCAGCCAAGCCACGACAAGCACCCTCCACTTT. Its translation: CASSQATTSTLHF.

V usage is TRBV20-1 and J usage is TRBJ2-1; possible D gene TRBD2, 5 bases. Trimming shortened V by 3 bases and J by 9 bases, and 9 bases separated the two germline ends. Per the germline V gene, CDR1 is DFQATT and CDR2 is SNEGSKA (reference sequence). The CDR3 has 11 residues. The CDR3 is CSASSGSEQFF. The CDR3 coding sequence is TGCAGTGCTAGTAGTGGGAGTGAGCAGTTCTTC.

The gene calls are TRBV12-1 and TRBJ1-1; TRBD1 is taken as the D call from the table, unchecked against the DNA. TRBV12-1 is listed as a pseudogene. This CDR3 is built from 18 residues. This CDR3 is CASSFANRDRGLNTEAFF. CDR3 DNA: TGTGCCAGCAGCTTTGCGAACCGGGACAGGGGCCTGAACACTGAAGCTTTCTTT.

The chain has TRBV5-4 and TRBJ1-2; TRBD1 might be the D (5 bases). Trimming took off 4 bases at V and 2 bases at J, with 15 bases between the two ends. CDR3 length equals 15 residues. Germline CDR1 and CDR2: SGHNT and YYREEE (reference sequence). The CDR3 loop reads CASSGGWGPNYGYTF. CDR3 coding DNA: TGTGCCAGCAGCGGTGGTTGGGGCCCCAACTATGGCTACACCTTC. Full variable domain (rest looked up from reference TRBV5-4 and TRBJ1-2): ETGVTQSPTHLIKTRGQQVTLRCSSQSGHNTVSWYQQALGQGPQFIFQYYREEENGRGNFPPRFSGLQFPNYSSELNVNALELDDSALYLCASSGGWGPNYGYTFGSGTRLTVV.

The J gene is TRBJ2-3, the V gene TRBV28, with 8 bases matching TRBD2. Germline V CDR1 and CDR2: MDHEN, SYDVKM. The CDR3 loop spans 15 amino acids. The ends lost 2 bases at V and 3 bases at J; junction bases unmatched: 4. The CDR3 bases are TGTGCCAGCAGTTTAGGTAGCGGGAATACAGATACGCAGTATTTT. Protein sequence: CASSLGSGNTDTQYF.

The J gene is TRBJ2-3, the V gene TRBV7-2, with TRBD2 identical over 11 bases. V shed 4 bases, J shed 4 bases, and the junction held 4 bases outside the gene matches. The germline V gene encodes CDR1 SGHTA and CDR2 FQGNSA. The CDR3 has 15 residues. DNA of the CDR3: TGTGCCAGCAGCTCTAGCGGGGGGAGGTCAGATACGCAGTATTTT. Amino acid sequence: CASSSSGGRSDTQYF. Combining the CDR3 with reference TRBV7-2 and TRBJ2-3 gives the whole variable domain GAGVSQSPSNKVTEKGKDVELRCDPISGHTALYWYRQSLGQGLEFLIYFQGNSAPDKSGLPSDRFSAERTGGSVSTLTIQRTQQEDSAVYLCASSSSGGRSDTQYFGPGTRLTVL.

The rearrangement links TRBV10-1 to TRBJ2-7; 8 bases agree with TRBD1. The V and J ends lost 5 bases and 4 bases, in that order; junction bases with no gene match: 10. This CDR3 spans 15 amino acids. Germline CDR1 reads WNHNN; CDR2 reads SYGVQD (reference sequence). The CDR3, as DNA: TGCGCCAGCAGTCCCGGACAGGGCGGGGATTACGAGCAGTACTTC. It translates to CASSPGQGGDYEQYF.

V and J are TRBV7-2 and TRBJ2-5, with a possible D match to TRBD1 (5 bases). V lost 0 bases to trimming and J lost 5 bases, with 10 bases between them. The CDR3 consists of 14 residues. The germline CDR1 and CDR2 sequences are SGHTA and FQGNSA. The CDR3 DNA follows: TGTGCCAGCAGCTTAGCGGTCCAGGGTGAGACCCAGTACTTC. Translation: CASSLAVQGETQYF.

The rearrangement links TRBV27 to TRBJ2-7; 8 bases fit TRBD2. The ends lost 2 bases at V and 5 bases at J; junction bases unmatched: 5. Germline V gene lookup returns CDR1 MNHEY and CDR2 SMNVEV (reference sequence). This CDR3 has 14 amino acids. DNA for the CDR3: TGTGCCAGCAGTTTAAGCGGGAGAAGCCACGAGCAGTACTTC. Its translation: CASSLSGRSHEQYF.

The V and J genes are TRBV5-1 and TRBJ2-7; no firm D call. Germline V gene sequence: CDR1 SGHRS, CDR2 YFSETQ. V shed 0 bases and J shed 0 bases, with 7 bases lying between them. There are 14 residues in the CDR3. The CDR3 loop is CASSLGPDSYEQYF. CDR3 DNA sequence: TGCGCCAGCAGCTTGGGTCCAGACTCCTACGAGCAGTACTTC.

The chain links TRBV6-1 to TRBJ2-7, with TRBD2 identical over 10 bases. Germline V gene lookup returns CDR1 MNHNS and CDR2 SASEGT. The CDR3 contains 15 residues. The junction had 7 bases not matched to a gene; V was cut back by 2 bases and J by 6 bases. CDR3 amino acids: CASSEPASGGLEQYF. CDR3 in DNA: TGTGCCAGCAGTGAACCGGCTAGCGGGGGACTCGAGCAGTACTTC.

The chain joins TRBV11-2 to TRBJ1-1; D is ambiguous. The germline V gene has CDR1 SGHAT and CDR2 FQNNGV. The CDR3 has 18 amino acids. V was trimmed by 2 bases and J by 0 bases, leaving 19 bases between them. Written as DNA, the CDR3 is TGTGCCAGCAGCTTAATCTTCGGCCTTGGCGGACTGAACACTGAAGCTTTCTTT. It is translated as CASSLIFGLGGLNTEAFF. The entire variable domain, with the rest obtained from reference TRBV11-2 and TRBJ1-1, is as follows: EAGVAQSPRYKIIEKRQSVAFWCNPISGHATLYWYQQILGQGPKLLIQFQNNGVVDDSQLPKDRFSAERLKGVDSTLKIQPAKLEDSAVYLCASSLIFGLGGLNTEAFFGQGTRLTVV.

The chain links TRBV11-2 to TRBJ1-2; D gene uncertain. In germline, CDR1 is SGHAT, CDR2 FQNNGV. This CDR3 is 15 amino acids long. Between the trimmed V and J ends, which lost 0 bases and 8 bases, there was a span of 16 bases. CDR3 DNA: TGTGCCAGCAGCTTAGATATTAATACGGGTGGCGGCTACACCTTC. Its protein product is CASSLDINTGGGYTF.